Listed below are T cell receptor beta chains from one sample, sequenced in a study of T cells in Graves' hyperthyroidism and ophthalmopathy. TCRdb re-called the multiplex PCR reads through MiXCR, storing one row per CDR3 protein. The sample includes some 800,000 distinct CDR3 sequences, around 38% of them seen just once. Sequenced input: blood. The receptor set was obtained from a man between 18 and 35 years old with Graves' hyperthyroidism. Both conserved end residues are part of each CDR3. Some rows mark clone size as missing; the rest say once, few, many or name a class of expanded clone.

clone_size: many; j_call: TRBJ1-3; v_call: TRBV9; cdr3_aa: CASSARQGANTIYF
clone_size: many; j_call: TRBJ2-2; v_call: TRBV11-2; cdr3_aa: CASSFPLANTGELFF
clone_size: many; j_call: TRBJ1-5; v_call: TRBV19; cdr3_aa: CASSILNQPQHF
clone_size: NA; j_call: TRBJ1-2; v_call: TRBV5-5; cdr3_aa: CASSLRDSGSVGYTF
clone_size: few; j_call: TRBJ2-6; v_call: TRBV6-5; cdr3_aa: CASKGRLTTNVLTF
clone_size: NA; j_call: TRBJ2-6; v_call: TRBV11-2; cdr3_aa: CASSLITGANVLTF
clone_size: NA; j_call: TRBJ1-1; v_call: TRBV7-2; cdr3_aa: CASSQSREGNTEAFF
clone_size: NA; j_call: TRBJ2-2; v_call: TRBV2; cdr3_aa: CASWGTSGTGELFF
clone_size: NA; j_call: TRBJ1-3; v_call: TRBV20-1; cdr3_aa: CSAPAGKGAGNTIYF
clone_size: NA; j_call: TRBJ1-1; v_call: TRBV7-8; cdr3_aa: CASSRAPGANTEAFF
clone_size: NA; j_call: TRBJ2-7; v_call: TRBV27; cdr3_aa: CASSLTGGVEQYF
clone_size: NA; j_call: TRBJ1-6; v_call: TRBV25-1; cdr3_aa: CANRVLSSYNSPLHF
clone_size: NA; j_call: TRBJ2-7; v_call: TRBV9; cdr3_aa: CASRGQTSYEQYF
clone_size: NA; j_call: TRBJ2-2; v_call: TRBV9; cdr3_aa: CASAPPRATTGELFF
clone_size: many; j_call: TRBJ2-5; v_call: TRBV29-1; cdr3_aa: CSVWDSQETQYF
clone_size: NA; j_call: TRBJ2-1; v_call: TRBV19; cdr3_aa: CASSGLAGDEQFF
clone_size: NA; j_call: TRBJ2-7; v_call: TRBV5-1; cdr3_aa: CASGFGAYEQYF
clone_size: NA; j_call: TRBJ1-5; v_call: TRBV6-6; cdr3_aa: CASSFASGGNQPQHF
clone_size: NA; j_call: TRBJ2-5; v_call: TRBV5-1; cdr3_aa: CASSLVPLETQYF
clone_size: many; j_call: TRBJ1-4; v_call: TRBV29-1; cdr3_aa: CSVREKGEKLFF
clone_size: few; j_call: TRBJ1-1; v_call: TRBV7-2; cdr3_aa: CASSLNPLPKGYTEAFF
clone_size: once; j_call: TRBJ1-2; v_call: TRBV2; cdr3_aa: CASSQVAGAIYGYTF
clone_size: few; j_call: TRBJ2-3; v_call: TRBV7-2; cdr3_aa: CASSLSPSGSDTQYF
clone_size: once; j_call: TRBJ1-5; v_call: TRBV2; cdr3_aa: CAPRLGGTNQPQHF
clone_size: once; j_call: TRBJ2-2; v_call: TRBV20-1; cdr3_aa: CSARRGRDTGELFF
clone_size: NA; j_call: TRBJ1-1; v_call: TRBV4-2; cdr3_aa: CASSQEGGRSPEAFF
clone_size: many; j_call: TRBJ1-1; v_call: TRBV29-1; cdr3_aa: CSGVRDTEAFF
clone_size: NA; j_call: TRBJ1-5; v_call: TRBV4-1; cdr3_aa: CASSQVQGPQHF
clone_size: many; j_call: TRBJ1-6; v_call: TRBV6-5; cdr3_aa: CASSYSAESSPLHF
clone_size: many; j_call: TRBJ1-1; v_call: TRBV20-1; cdr3_aa: CSASDRSTEAFF
clone_size: few; j_call: TRBJ1-3; v_call: TRBV20-1; cdr3_aa: CSAEGTRSGNTIYF
clone_size: many; j_call: TRBJ1-5; v_call: TRBV7-3; cdr3_aa: CASSDRESGPGNQPQHF
clone_size: NA; j_call: TRBJ1-5; v_call: TRBV10-3; cdr3_aa: CATETYSNQPQHF
clone_size: once; j_call: TRBJ2-7; v_call: TRBV4-1; cdr3_aa: CASSPPASGTYEQYF
clone_size: many; j_call: TRBJ2-6; v_call: TRBV4-3; cdr3_aa: CASSQEGANVLTF
clone_size: many; j_call: TRBJ1-2; v_call: TRBV5-5; cdr3_aa: CASSSPSGEGYTF
clone_size: NA; j_call: TRBJ2-7; v_call: TRBV7-9; cdr3_aa: CASSPRMGSSGNIYEQYF
clone_size: NA; j_call: TRBJ1-3; v_call: TRBV29-1; cdr3_aa: CSVGAGNTIYF
clone_size: NA; j_call: TRBJ1-3; v_call: TRBV20-1; cdr3_aa: CSAIEGVLSGRNTIYF
clone_size: NA; j_call: TRBJ2-2; v_call: TRBV9; cdr3_aa: CASRGTGGGELFF
clone_size: NA; j_call: TRBJ1-2; v_call: TRBV20-1; cdr3_aa: CSARVGANYYGYTF
clone_size: few; j_call: TRBJ1-2; v_call: TRBV9; cdr3_aa: CASSAEGQANSNYGYTF
clone_size: many; j_call: TRBJ1-1; v_call: TRBV19; cdr3_aa: CASSVGTGALNTEAFF
clone_size: NA; j_call: TRBJ2-2; v_call: TRBV25-1; cdr3_aa: CASRGTVTNTGELFF
clone_size: NA; j_call: TRBJ2-2; v_call: TRBV7-2; cdr3_aa: CAGAGGNTGELFF
clone_size: NA; j_call: TRBJ2-7; v_call: TRBV29-1; cdr3_aa: CSVEEFRDRGYEQYF
clone_size: many; j_call: TRBJ1-6; v_call: TRBV2; cdr3_aa: CASSEKWGNNSPLHF
clone_size: many; j_call: TRBJ1-5; v_call: TRBV9; cdr3_aa: CASSKAGISNQPQHF
clone_size: NA; j_call: TRBJ2-7; v_call: TRBV10-3; cdr3_aa: CAIKDASGRVGTDEQYF
clone_size: NA; j_call: TRBJ2-3; v_call: TRBV2; cdr3_aa: CASSPPPAPQYF
clone_size: NA; j_call: TRBJ2-5; v_call: TRBV20-1; cdr3_aa: CSATPADRGQETQYF
clone_size: many; j_call: TRBJ2-7; v_call: TRBV20-1; cdr3_aa: CSAPRGQGSNEQYF
clone_size: once; j_call: TRBJ2-7; v_call: TRBV10-3; cdr3_aa: CASSYLDNYEQYF
clone_size: NA; j_call: TRBJ1-4; v_call: TRBV29-1; cdr3_aa: CSAGQGEEKLFF
clone_size: many; j_call: TRBJ1-1; v_call: TRBV2; cdr3_aa: CASSAPSEAFF
clone_size: few; j_call: TRBJ1-1; v_call: TRBV5-1; cdr3_aa: CASSQEAEGEAFF